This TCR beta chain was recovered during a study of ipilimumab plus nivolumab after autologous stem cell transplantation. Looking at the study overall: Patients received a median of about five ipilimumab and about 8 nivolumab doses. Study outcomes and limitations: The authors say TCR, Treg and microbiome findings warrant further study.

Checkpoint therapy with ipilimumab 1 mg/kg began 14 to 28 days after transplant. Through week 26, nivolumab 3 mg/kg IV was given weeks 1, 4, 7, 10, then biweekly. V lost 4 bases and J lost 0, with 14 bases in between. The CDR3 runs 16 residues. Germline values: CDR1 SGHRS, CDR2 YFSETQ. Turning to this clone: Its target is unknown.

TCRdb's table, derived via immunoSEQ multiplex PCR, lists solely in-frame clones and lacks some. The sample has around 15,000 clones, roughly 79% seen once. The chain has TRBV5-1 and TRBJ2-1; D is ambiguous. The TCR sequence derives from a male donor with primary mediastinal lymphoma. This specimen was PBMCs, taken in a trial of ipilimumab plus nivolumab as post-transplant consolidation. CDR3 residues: CASSVVAGGSYNEQFF. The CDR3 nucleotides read TGCGCCAGCAGCGTGGTGGCAGGCGGCTCCTACAATGAGCAGTTCTTC.